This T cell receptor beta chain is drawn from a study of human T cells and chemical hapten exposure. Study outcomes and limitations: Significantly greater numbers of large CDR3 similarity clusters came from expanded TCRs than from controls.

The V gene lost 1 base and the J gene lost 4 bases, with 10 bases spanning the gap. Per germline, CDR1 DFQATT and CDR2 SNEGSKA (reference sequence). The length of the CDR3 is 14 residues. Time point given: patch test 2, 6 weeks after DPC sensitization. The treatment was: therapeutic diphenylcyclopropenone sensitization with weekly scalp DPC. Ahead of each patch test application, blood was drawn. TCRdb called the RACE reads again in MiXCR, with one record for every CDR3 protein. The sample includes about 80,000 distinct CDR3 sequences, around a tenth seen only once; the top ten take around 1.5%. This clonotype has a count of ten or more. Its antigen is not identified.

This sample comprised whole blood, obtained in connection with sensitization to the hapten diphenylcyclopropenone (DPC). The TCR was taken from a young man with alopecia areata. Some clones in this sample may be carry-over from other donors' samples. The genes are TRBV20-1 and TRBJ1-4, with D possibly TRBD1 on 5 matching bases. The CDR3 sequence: CSARVVQDNEKLFF. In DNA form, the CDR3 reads TGCAGTGCTAGAGTGGTACAGGATAATGAAAAACTGTTTTTT.